The entry below gives a single T cell receptor beta chain sequence along with its context. What it binds is unknown. Only in-frame clones appear in the TCRdb table, and some are missing; sequencing was by immunoSEQ multiplex PCR. The sample carries approximately 22,000 clones, approximately 81% recorded once. The V and J ends lost 6 bases and 9 bases respectively, with 15 bases between them. The CDR3 is made up of 14 amino acids. From germline, CDR1 is LGHNA and CDR2 YSLEER. This record belongs to a study of lymphopenia after photon versus proton radiotherapy. Findings of the study overall: Survival link was tested only in deceased patients; proton benefit remains a possibility.

The V and J genes are TRBV4-3 and TRBJ1-6; TRBD1 is a possible D gene (5 bases). Sequenced here: peripheral blood, sampled from a patient treated with photon-based radiotherapy. The origin of this receptor is a man aged 60 to 75 with pancreatic cancer. The CDR3 spells CASSSGTEISPLHF. The CDR3 nucleotides are TGCGCCAGCAGTTCGGGGACGGAGATTTCACCCCTCCACTTT.